These 12 T cell receptor beta chains were all obtained from the same sample, sequenced in a study of blood T cell repertoires in COVID-19. TCRdb's copy holds only in-frame clones and misses some; the assay was immunoSEQ multiplex PCR. Of about 270,000 clones listed, roughly nine tenths are singletons. Sequencing used peripheral blood. These receptors originate from a woman aged 25 to 45 with COVID-19, enrolled during active disease.

This sequence joins TRBV21-1 and TRBJ1-1; the table's D gene call, TRBD1, was not cross checked with the DNA. TRBV21-1 is shown as a pseudogene. The CDR3 runs 14 residues. CDR3 in DNA: TGTGCCAGCAGCGGGGGGACAGGGGGCACTGAAGCTTTCTTT. Translating it yields CASSGGTGGTEAFF.

The rearrangement joins TRBV7-9 to TRBJ1-2; D is uncertain. Trimming stripped 2 bases from V and 5 bases from J, with 9 bases between. Germline V gene lookup returns CDR1 SEHNR and CDR2 FQNEAQ (reference sequence). The CDR3 spans 13 residues. CDR3 nucleotides: TGTGCCAGCAGCTTATTGTCGGGTTATGGCTACACCTTC. As protein: CASSLLSGYGYTF.

The genes are TRBV2 and TRBJ2-1, with 7 bases that match TRBD2. Germline V gene data show CDR1 as SNHLY and CDR2 as FYNNEI. V lost 1 base, J lost 3 bases, and 0 bases stayed unmatched. The CDR3 is 14 residues long. The CDR3 region has the DNA TGTGCCAGCAGTGAAGGGGGGGGCTACAATGAGCAGTTCTTC. Amino acid sequence: CASSEGGGYNEQFF.

The chain carries TRBV28 and TRBJ1-2; TRBD1 might be the D (5 bases). Germline loops: CDR1 MDHEN, CDR2 SYDVKM. V dropped 8 bases and J dropped 5 bases, with 18 bases sitting between them. CDR3 length equals 14 residues. CDR3 nucleotide sequence: TGTGCCAGCTCCGCTGTGACAGCCCTTTATGGCTACACCTTC. Its protein product is CASSAVTALYGYTF.

This clone appeared a single time. The V gene is TRBV27, the J gene TRBJ1-5; D uncertain. The CDR3 contains 15 residues. Trimming took 0 bases from V and 4 from J, leaving 10 bases between them. The germline CDR1 and CDR2 sequences are MNHEY and SMNVEV (reference sequence). As DNA, the CDR3 is TGTGCCAGCAGTTTATCTGTCAGGCCTAATCAGCCCCAGCATTTT. The encoded protein is CASSLSVRPNQPQHF.

Comment on this clone: Other DNA sequences in the sample encode the same CDR3. The chain uses TRBV5-6 and TRBJ2-5, with TRBD2 identical over 13 bases. Germline assignment: CDR1 SGHDT and CDR2 YYEEEE. Trimming removed 2 bases from V and 5 bases from J; junction bases left unmatched: 3. The CDR3 consists of 15 residues. The DNA of the CDR3 is TGTGCCAGCAGCTTACTAGCGGGGGGGCGTGAGACCCAGTACTTC. Translated: CASSLLAGGRETQYF.

This sequence joins TRBV18 and TRBJ2-1, with D perhaps matching TRBD2 (7 bases). Germline values: CDR1 KGHSH, CDR2 LQKENI. Trimming pared 10 bases from V and 7 bases from J, leaving 26 bases between. This CDR3 has 16 amino acids. CDR3: CATPPAPEQGGNEQFF. The CDR3, as DNA: TGTGCCACCCCACCGGCGCCCGAACAGGGAGGGAATGAGCAGTTCTTC.

V usage is TRBV27 and J usage is TRBJ2-7, with 12 bases identical to TRBD2. The CDR3 is 14 residues long. Germline V gene lookup returns CDR1 MNHEY and CDR2 SMNVEV (reference sequence). Trimming at V came to 5 bases and at J to 6 bases, leaving 5 bases not matched to a gene. CDR3: CASSPGLAGGEQYF. CDR3 nucleotide sequence: TGTGCCAGCAGTCCGGGACTAGCGGGTGGCGAGCAGTACTTC.

The J gene is TRBJ2-1, the V gene TRBV2; the match to TRBD2 covers 7 bases. The germline V gene has CDR1 SNHLY and CDR2 FYNNEI. Trimming at V came to 7 bases and at J to 5 bases, leaving 5 bases not matched to a gene. The CDR3 runs 13 residues. The CDR3 DNA is TGTGCCAGCAACGGGCGGGGGAACAATGAGCAGTTCTTC. The encoded protein is CASNGRGNNEQFF.

This rearrangement joins TRBV3-1 (or the pseudogene TRBV3-2) to TRBJ2-7; a possible D gene is TRBD2 (6 bases). The CDR3 totals 14 residues. The V and J ends lost 4 bases and 4 bases respectively, with 14 bases between them. CDR1 is LGHDT and CDR2 is YNNKEL in the germline V gene (reference sequence). DNA of the CDR3: TGTGCCAGCAGCCCTAGCGACCGGCGATACGAGCAGTACTTC. Its protein is CASSPSDRRYEQYF.

V gene TRBV3-1 (or the pseudogene TRBV3-2) combines with J gene TRBJ1-3; no reliable D call. Germline CDR1 is LGHDT and CDR2 is YNNKEL (reference sequence). The V end was cut by 0 bases, the J end by 0 bases, with 9 bases between. This CDR3 spans 16 amino acids. The CDR3 loop is CASSQDRRVSGNTIYF. The DNA of the CDR3 is TGTGCCAGCAGCCAAGATCGGCGGGTCTCTGGAAACACCATATATTTT.

V is TRBV9 and J is TRBJ1-5, with D hard to call. This CDR3 is 14 amino acids long. Germline lookup yields CDR1 SGDLS and CDR2 YYNGEE. The V end was cut by 1 base, the J end by 6 bases, with 11 bases between. The CDR3 DNA follows: TGTGCCAGCAGCGTATATTCGGGAAGTCAGCCCCAGCATTTT. Translated, it gives CASSVYSGSQPQHF. Supplemented by reference TRBV9 and TRBJ1-5, the full variable domain reads DSGVTQTPKHLITATGQRVTLRCSPRSGDLSVYWYQQSLDQGLQFLIQYYNGEERAKGNILERFSAQQFPDLHSELNLSSLELGDSALYFCASSVYSGSQPQHFGDGTRLSIL.